Listed below are T cell receptor beta chains from one sample, sequenced in a study of cytomegalovirus exposure and HLA in healthy donors. The protocol was immunoSEQ multiplex PCR, while the TCRdb copy is restricted to in-frame clones and leaves out a portion. The sample has roughly 140,000 clones, 70% to 80% seen once. The sample taken for sequencing was PBMCs. These receptor sequences come from a male donor in good health and CMV-seronegative. The CDR3 runs from the conserved cysteine through the conserved F or W. The D gene is left open where the match is weak. Rows may omit the clone size; those that give it use once, few, many or a size class.

-	TRBV11-2	TRBJ1-1	-	TGTGCCAGCAGCTTAGATTTTGAGGTAGCTGAAGCTTTCTTT	CASSLDFEVAEAFF
TRBD1	TRBV7-9	TRBJ2-7	few	TGTGCCAGCAGTAAAAGAGGACAGGATTTTCAGCAGTACTTC	CASSKRGQDFQQYF
-	TRBV30	TRBJ2-7	few	TGTGCCTGGAGTGTATATTACGAGCAGTACTTC	CAWSVYYEQYF
-	TRBV5-4	TRBJ2-7	-	TGTGCCAGCAGCTTGGCCGTCGAGTACGAGCAGTACTTC	CASSLAVEYEQYF
TRBD1	TRBV19	TRBJ1-2	-	TGTGCCAGTAGGAGGGGGCAAAACTATGGCTACACCTTC	CASRRGQNYGYTF
-	TRBV27	TRBJ1-3	-	TGTGCCAGCAGTTCCCCAGGGTCTGGAAACACCATATATTTT	CASSSPGSGNTIYF
-	TRBV27	TRBJ1-2	-	TGTGCCAGCAGTCCGGACATCGCTGGCGATGGCTACACCTTC	CASSPDIAGDGYTF
-	TRBV7-6	TRBJ2-7	-	TGTGCCAGCACCCCCCGTAGGCAGTACTTC	CASTPRRQYF
-	TRBV7-2	TRBJ1-5	-	TGTGCCAGCAGCTTCTATAATCAGCCCCAGCATTTT	CASSFYNQPQHF
TRBD2	TRBV11-1	TRBJ2-1	-	TGTGCCAGCAGCTGGGCCCCTGCCGGGACTAGCGGGGAGAATGAGCAGTTCTTC	CASSWAPAGTSGENEQFF
TRBD1	TRBV29-1	TRBJ2-7	-	TGCAGCGTTGATGGACAGGGGACGGGCGAGCAGTACTTC	CSVDGQGTGEQYF
-	TRBV4-2	TRBJ1-5	-	TGTGCCAGCAGCCAAGATTTGGGGGCCAATCAGCCCCAGCATTTT	CASSQDLGANQPQHF
TRBD2	TRBV5-1	TRBJ2-5	-	TGCGCCAGCAGCTTGGGCTTTAGCGGGGGGGTCCAAGAGACCCAGTACTTC	CASSLGFSGGVQETQYF
TRBD1	TRBV6-5	TRBJ2-1	-	TGTGCCAGCAGTTACGGTCAGGGGGCGAATGAGCAGTTCTTC	CASSYGQGANEQFF
TRBD1	TRBV6-5	TRBJ1-5	once	TGTGCCAGCAGTTCCTGGACAGGGGCTCAGCCCCAGCATTTT	CASSSWTGAQPQHF
-	TRBV18	TRBJ1-5	few	TGTGCCAGCTCACCAGCGCAGGGAGGGCTCAATCAGCCCCAGCATTTT	CASSPAQGGLNQPQHF
-	TRBV6-5	TRBJ2-5	-	TGTGCCAGCAGTTATAACTCCCTGTTCCCCCGAGAGACCCAGTACTTC	CASSYNSLFPRETQYF
-	TRBV5-1	TRBJ2-6	-	TGCGCCAGCAGCTTGGTTAGCTCTGGGGCCAACGTCCTGACTTTC	CASSLVSSGANVLTF
-	TRBV29-1	TRBJ1-1	-	TGCAGCGCTCAGAGGGCGACTACCGCTTTCTTT	CSAQRATTAFF
-	TRBV7-2	TRBJ1-2	-	TGTGCCAGCAGCTTAGTCCGGGAATACACCTTC	CASSLVREYTF
-	TRBV7-2	TRBJ1-1	-	TGTGCCAGCAGCCAAGAGTCCCCGTTCGGGGCTTTCTTT	CASSQESPFGAFF
-	TRBV2	TRBJ2-3	-	TGTGCCAGCAGTGACCCGCAAGAGACGCAGTATTTT	CASSDPQETQYF
TRBD1	TRBV19	TRBJ2-2	-	TGTGCCAGTAGTGAAATGACAGGGGGCTACGGGGAGCTGTTTTTT	CASSEMTGGYGELFF
TRBD1	TRBV7-8	TRBJ1-5	-	TGTGCCAGCAGCTTAGGGAGGGACAGGGATCAGCCCCAGCATTTT	CASSLGRDRDQPQHF
TRBD1	TRBV5-1	TRBJ1-2	few	TGCGCCAGCAGCTTAGGGACAGGGGTTCTCGGCTACACCTTC	CASSLGTGVLGYTF
-	TRBV19	TRBJ2-7	-	TGTGCCAGCGTTGGCGCTCAGGACTCCTACGAGCAGTACTTC	CASVGAQDSYEQYF
TRBD1	TRBV6-5	TRBJ1-1	-	TGTGCCAGCACCCCGGGACAGCACACTGAAGCTTTCTTT	CASTPGQHTEAFF
TRBD2	TRBV11-2	TRBJ2-7	-	TGTGCCAGCAGCTTCCCTCGACTAGCGGGGGGGCCGCCCGAGCAGTACTTC	CASSFPRLAGGPPEQYF
-	TRBV6-6	TRBJ1-4	once	TGTGCCCACAGTGCAACTAATGAAAAACTGTTTTTT	CAHSATNEKLFF
TRBD1	TRBV7-9	TRBJ1-2	-	TGTGCCAGCAGCTTGGGACAGGGTCCCCCCTATGGCTACACCTTC	CASSLGQGPPYGYTF
-	TRBV15	TRBJ2-7	-	TGTGCCACCAGCAGAGAAGCCTCGCGGGACGAGCAGTACTTC	CATSREASRDEQYF
-	TRBV13	TRBJ1-6	-	TGTGCCAGCAGTCGTTACGCAGGGAATAATTCACCCCTCCACTTT	CASSRYAGNNSPLHF
-	TRBV28	TRBJ1-3	-	TGTGCCAGCAGTGGGGGGGGCGATGGAAACACCATATATTTT	CASSGGGDGNTIYF
-	TRBV5-1	TRBJ2-3	-	TGCGCCAGCAGCCCAACTACCCCCGGGAGAGCTAGCGATACGCAGTATTTT	CASSPTTPGRASDTQYF
-	TRBV29-1	TRBJ2-3	-	TGCAGCGTTGAACCCGGCGGAGGCGGGGTCACAGATACGCAGTATTTT	CSVEPGGGGVTDTQYF
TRBD2	TRBV7-2	TRBJ2-3	-	TGTGCCAGCAGCTATGCGGGGGGCCCCACAGATACGCAGTATTTT	CASSYAGGPTDTQYF
-	TRBV5-6	TRBJ2-7	-	TGTGCCAGCAGCCTGGGATTAGCTCTTTACGAGCAGTACTTC	CASSLGLALYEQYF
TRBD1	TRBV9	TRBJ2-1	-	TGTGCCAGCAGCGTAATGGACAGGACCTTTACCTACAATGAGCAGTTCTTC	CASSVMDRTFTYNEQFF
-	TRBV7-2	TRBJ1-3	-	TGTGCCAGCAGCTTAGGTCTTCCGGACACCATATATTTT	CASSLGLPDTIYF
-	TRBV6-5	TRBJ1-3	-	TGTGCCAGCAGTTCCGGACAGTACTCTGGAAACACCATATATTTT	CASSSGQYSGNTIYF
-	TRBV20-1	TRBJ2-1	-	TGCAGTGCCAAGGGGGGGAATGAGCAGTTCTTC	CSAKGGNEQFF